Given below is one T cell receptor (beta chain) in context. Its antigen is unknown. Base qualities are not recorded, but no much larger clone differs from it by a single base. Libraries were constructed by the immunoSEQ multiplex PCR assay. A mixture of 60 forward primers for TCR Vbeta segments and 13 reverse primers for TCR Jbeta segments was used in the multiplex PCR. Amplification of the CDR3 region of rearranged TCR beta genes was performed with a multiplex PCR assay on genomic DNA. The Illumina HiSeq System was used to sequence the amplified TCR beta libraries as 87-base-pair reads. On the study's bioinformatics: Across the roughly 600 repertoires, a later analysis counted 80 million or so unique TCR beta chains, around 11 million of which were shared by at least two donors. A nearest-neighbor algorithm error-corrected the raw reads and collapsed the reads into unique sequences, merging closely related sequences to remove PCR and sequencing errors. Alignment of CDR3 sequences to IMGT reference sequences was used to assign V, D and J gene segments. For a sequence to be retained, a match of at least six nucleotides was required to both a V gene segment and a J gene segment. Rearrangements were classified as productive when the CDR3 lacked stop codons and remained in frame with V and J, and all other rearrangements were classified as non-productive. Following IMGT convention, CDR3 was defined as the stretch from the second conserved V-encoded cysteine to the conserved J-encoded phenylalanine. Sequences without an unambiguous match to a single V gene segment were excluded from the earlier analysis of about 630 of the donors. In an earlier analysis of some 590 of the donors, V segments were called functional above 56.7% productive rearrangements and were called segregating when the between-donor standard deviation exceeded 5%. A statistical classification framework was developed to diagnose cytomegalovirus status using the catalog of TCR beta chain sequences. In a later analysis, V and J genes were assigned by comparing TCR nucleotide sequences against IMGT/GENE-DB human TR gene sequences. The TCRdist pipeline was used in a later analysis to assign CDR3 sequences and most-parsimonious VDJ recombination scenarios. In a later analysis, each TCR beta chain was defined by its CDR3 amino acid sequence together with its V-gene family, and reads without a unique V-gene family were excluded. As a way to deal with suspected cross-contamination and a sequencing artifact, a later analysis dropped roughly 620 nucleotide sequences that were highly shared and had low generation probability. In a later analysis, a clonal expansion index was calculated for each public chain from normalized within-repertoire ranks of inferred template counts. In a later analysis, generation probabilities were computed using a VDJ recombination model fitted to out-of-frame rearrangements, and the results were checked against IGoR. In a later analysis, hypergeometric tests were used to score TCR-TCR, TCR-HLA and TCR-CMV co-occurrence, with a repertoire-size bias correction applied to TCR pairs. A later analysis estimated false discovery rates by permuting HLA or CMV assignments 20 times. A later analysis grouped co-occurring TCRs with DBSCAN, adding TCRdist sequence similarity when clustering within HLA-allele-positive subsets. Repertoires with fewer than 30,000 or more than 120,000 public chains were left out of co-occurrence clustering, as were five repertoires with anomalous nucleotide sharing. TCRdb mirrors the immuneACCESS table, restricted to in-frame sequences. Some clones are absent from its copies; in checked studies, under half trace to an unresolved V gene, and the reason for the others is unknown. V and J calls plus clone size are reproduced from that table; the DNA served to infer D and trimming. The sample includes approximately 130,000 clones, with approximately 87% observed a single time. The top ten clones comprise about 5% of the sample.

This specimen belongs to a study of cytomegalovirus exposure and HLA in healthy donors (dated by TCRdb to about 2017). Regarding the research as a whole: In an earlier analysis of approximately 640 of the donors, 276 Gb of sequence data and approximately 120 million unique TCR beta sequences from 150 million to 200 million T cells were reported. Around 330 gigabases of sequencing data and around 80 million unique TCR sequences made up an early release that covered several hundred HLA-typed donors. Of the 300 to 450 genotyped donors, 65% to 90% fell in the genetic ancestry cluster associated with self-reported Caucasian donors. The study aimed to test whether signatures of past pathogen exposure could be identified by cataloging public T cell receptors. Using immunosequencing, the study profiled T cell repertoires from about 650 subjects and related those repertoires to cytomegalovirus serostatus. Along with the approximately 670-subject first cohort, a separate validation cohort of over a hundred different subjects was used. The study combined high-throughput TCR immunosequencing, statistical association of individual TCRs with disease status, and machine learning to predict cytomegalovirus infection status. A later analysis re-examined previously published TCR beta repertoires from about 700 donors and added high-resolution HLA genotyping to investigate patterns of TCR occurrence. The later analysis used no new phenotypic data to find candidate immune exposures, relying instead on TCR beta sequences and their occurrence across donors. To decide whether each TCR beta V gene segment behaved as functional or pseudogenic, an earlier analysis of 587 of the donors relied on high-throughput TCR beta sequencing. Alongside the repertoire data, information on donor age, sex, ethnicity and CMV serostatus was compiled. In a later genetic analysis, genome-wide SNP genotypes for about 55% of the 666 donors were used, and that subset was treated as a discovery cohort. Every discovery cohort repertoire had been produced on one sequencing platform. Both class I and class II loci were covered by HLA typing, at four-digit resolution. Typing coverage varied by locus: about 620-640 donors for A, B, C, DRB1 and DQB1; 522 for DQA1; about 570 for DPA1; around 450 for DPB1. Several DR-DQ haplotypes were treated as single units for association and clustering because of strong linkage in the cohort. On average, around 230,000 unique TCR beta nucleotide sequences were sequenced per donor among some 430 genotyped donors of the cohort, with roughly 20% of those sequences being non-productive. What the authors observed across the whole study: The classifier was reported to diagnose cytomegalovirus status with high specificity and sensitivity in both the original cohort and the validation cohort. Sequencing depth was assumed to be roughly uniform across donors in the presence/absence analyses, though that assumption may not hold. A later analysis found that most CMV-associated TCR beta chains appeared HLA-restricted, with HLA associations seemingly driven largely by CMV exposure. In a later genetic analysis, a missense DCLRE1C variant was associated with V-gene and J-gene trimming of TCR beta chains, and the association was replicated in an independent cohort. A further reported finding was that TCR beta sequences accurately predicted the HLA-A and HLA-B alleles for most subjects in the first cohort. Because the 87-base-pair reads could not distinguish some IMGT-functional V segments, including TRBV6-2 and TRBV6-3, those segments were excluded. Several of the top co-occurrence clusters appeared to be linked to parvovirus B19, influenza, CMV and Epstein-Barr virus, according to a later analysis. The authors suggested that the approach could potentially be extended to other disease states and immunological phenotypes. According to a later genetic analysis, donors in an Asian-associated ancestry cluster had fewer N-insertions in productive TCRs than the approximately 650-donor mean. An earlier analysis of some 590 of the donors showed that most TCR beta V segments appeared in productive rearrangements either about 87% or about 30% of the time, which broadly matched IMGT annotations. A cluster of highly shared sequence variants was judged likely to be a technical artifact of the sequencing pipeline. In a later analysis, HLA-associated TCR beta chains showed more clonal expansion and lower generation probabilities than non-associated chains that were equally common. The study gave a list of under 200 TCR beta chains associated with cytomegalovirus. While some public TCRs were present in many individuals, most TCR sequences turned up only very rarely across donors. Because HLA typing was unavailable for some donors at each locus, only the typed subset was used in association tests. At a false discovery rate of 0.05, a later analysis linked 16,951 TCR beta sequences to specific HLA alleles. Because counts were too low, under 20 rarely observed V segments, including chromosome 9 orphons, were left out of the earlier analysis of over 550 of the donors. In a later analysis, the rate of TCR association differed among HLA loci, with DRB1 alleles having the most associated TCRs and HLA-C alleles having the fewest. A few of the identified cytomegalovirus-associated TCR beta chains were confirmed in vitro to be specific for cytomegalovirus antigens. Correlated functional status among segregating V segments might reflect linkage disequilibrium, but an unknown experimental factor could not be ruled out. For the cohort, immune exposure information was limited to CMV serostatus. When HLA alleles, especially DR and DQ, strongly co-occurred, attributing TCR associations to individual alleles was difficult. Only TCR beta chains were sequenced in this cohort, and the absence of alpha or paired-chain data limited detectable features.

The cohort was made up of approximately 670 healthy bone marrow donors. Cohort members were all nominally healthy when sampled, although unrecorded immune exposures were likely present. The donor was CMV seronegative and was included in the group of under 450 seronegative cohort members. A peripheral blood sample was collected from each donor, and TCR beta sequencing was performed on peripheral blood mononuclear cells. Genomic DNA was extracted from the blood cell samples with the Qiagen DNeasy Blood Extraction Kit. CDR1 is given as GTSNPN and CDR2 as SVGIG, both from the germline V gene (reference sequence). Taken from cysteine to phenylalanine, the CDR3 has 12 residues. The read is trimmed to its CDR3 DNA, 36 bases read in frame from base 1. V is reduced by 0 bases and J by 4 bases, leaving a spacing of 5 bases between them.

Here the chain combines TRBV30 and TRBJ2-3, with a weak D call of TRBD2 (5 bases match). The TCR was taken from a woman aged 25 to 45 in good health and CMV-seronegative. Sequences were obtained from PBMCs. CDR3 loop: CAWSVGADTQYF. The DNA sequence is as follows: TGTGCCTGGAGTGTGGGAGCAGATACGCAGTATTTT.